This paragraph reports one T cell receptor beta chain. Its specificity is not known. This entry belongs to a study of T cell repertoires in cytomegalovirus infection. The V segment lost 6 bases and the J segment 0 bases; nucleotides outside the gene matches: 3. The CDR3 totals 15 residues. Germline CDR1 is ENHRY and CDR2 is SYGVKD. TCRdb used MiXCR to reprocess the reads, holding one entry per CDR3 protein. The table shows hundreds of thousands of distinct CDR3 sequences, with 30% to 40% occurring only once. The clonotype originates from a human donor in good health (CMV status not recorded). Some clones in this sample may be carry-over from other donors' samples. The V gene is TRBV10-3, the J gene TRBJ2-1, with 9 bases lining up with TRBD1. This sample comprised cultured PBMCs, obtained from culture after CMV antigen stimulation. The DNA of the CDR3 is TGTGCCATCAGCCCGGGACAGGGCTCCTACAATGAGCAGTTCTTC. Its protein product is CAISPGQGSYNEQFF.